The sequence of this TCR beta chain was determined in a study of T cell repertoires in cytomegalovirus infection. About the research overall: An indication of both CMV infection and matching HLA type came from public TCR beta signatures. Study-wide results and caveats: CMV-specific HLA-C-restricted TCR beta clonotypes dominated the ex vivo response.

Concerning this clonotype itself: Its antigen is as yet unknown.

Germline assignment: CDR1 MDHEN and CDR2 SYDVKM. CDR3 size: 12 residues. The V and J ends lost 5 bases and 7 bases respectively, with 9 bases between them. TCRdb independently ran MiXCR on the reads; one entry per CDR3 protein. Of about 150,000 distinct CDR3 sequences listed, about a quarter are singletons. The clonotype was recovered from a human donor in good health (CMV status not recorded). Some clones in this sample may be carry-over from other donors' samples. The chain recombines TRBV28 with TRBJ2-4; either TRBD1 or TRBD2 may supply D (6 bases each). The sequencing input was PBMCs. The CDR3: CASSRGGNIQYF. In DNA, the CDR3 is TGTGCCAGCAGTCGAGGGGGGAACATTCAGTACTTC.